A selection of T cell receptor beta chains follows, all from one sample in a study of T cell repertoires in cytomegalovirus infection. TCRdb redid the calling of the reads with MiXCR, one entry per CDR3 protein. The sample gives approximately 500,000 distinct CDR3 sequences, about 15% of which show up once; roughly 25% is in the top ten. Specimen: CD8+ T cells from PBMCs. These receptors came from a human donor in good health (CMV status not recorded). Some clones in this sample may be carry-over from other donors' samples. Both conserved end residues are part of each CDR3. D genes are given only for firm matches. Rows may omit the clone size; those that give it use once, few, many or a size class.

J gene,clone size,D gene,V gene,CDR3 protein,CDR3 DNA
TRBJ2-7,few,-,TRBV5-6,CASSLDQDSSYEQYF,TGTGCCAGCAGCTTGGATCAGGACAGCTCCTACGAGCAGTACTTC
TRBJ2-1,-,-,TRBV28,CASSLTVTYWWNEQFF,TGTGCAAGCAGTTTAACGGTGACCTATTGGTGGAATGAGCAGTTCTTC
TRBJ2-3,-,TRBD2,TRBV28,CASSLLKRGVYTDTQYF,TGTGCCAGCAGTTTATTGAAGCGGGGGGTCTACACAGATACGCAGTATTTT
TRBJ1-2,-,-,TRBV27,CASSYGPRYGYTF,TGTGCCAGCAGTTACGGACCAAGGTATGGCTACACCTTC
TRBJ1-5,few,TRBD1,TRBV15,CATSPDRVGNQPQHF,TGTGCCACCAGTCCGGACAGGGTGGGCAATCAGCCCCAGCATTTT
TRBJ1-5,few,-,TRBV20-1,CSARDGQYSNQPQHF,TGCAGTGCTAGAGATGGACAGTATAGCAATCAGCCCCAGCATTTT
TRBJ2-6,-,-,TRBV20-1,CSAPKSGHSSGANVLTF,TGCAGTGCCCCCAAGTCGGGGCATAGCTCTGGGGCCAACGTCCTGACTTTC
TRBJ2-7,few,-,TRBV29-1,CSVEIGTSSYEQYF,TGCAGCGTTGAAATCGGGACGAGTTCCTACGAGCAGTACTTC
TRBJ2-1,-,TRBD2,TRBV7-6,CASSSRLADGPYNEQFF,TGTGCCAGCAGCTCACGGCTAGCGGATGGACCCTACAATGAGCAGTTCTTC
TRBJ2-1,few,-,TRBV10-3,CAISEPSGKTYNEQFF,TGTGCCATCAGTGAGCCCTCCGGGAAAACCTACAATGAGCAGTTCTTC
TRBJ2-1,many,TRBD1,TRBV19,CASSRTGNGNEQFF,TGTGCCAGTAGTAGGACAGGTAATGGCAATGAGCAGTTCTTC
TRBJ2-1,many,-,TRBV7-8,CASRGGPSSYNEQFF,TGTGCCAGCAGGGGGGGACCAAGCTCCTACAATGAGCAGTTCTTC
TRBJ2-7,few,TRBD1,TRBV4-3,CASSPGTGVSEQYF,TGCGCCAGCAGCCCCGGGACAGGGGTAAGCGAGCAGTACTTC
TRBJ2-7,few,TRBD1,TRBV5-1,CASSLTDRGTYEQYF,TGCGCCAGCAGCTTGACGGACAGGGGAACCTACGAGCAGTACTTC
TRBJ2-7,-,-,TRBV5-6,CASSPTGGWEQYF,TGTGCCAGCAGCCCCACGGGCGGGTGGGAGCAGTACTTC
TRBJ2-7,-,-,TRBV27,CASSLSGFLGEQYF,TGTGCCAGCAGTTTATCGGGGTTCTTGGGGGAGCAGTACTTC
TRBJ2-1,many,-,TRBV6-5,CASSSHRESSYNEQFF,TGTGCCAGCAGCTCTCACAGGGAAAGCTCCTACAATGAGCAGTTCTTC